The rows below give T cell receptor beta chains drawn from one sample of a study of a mutant IDH1 vaccine in newly diagnosed glioma. The repertoire was sequenced with immunoSEQ multiplex PCR; TCRdb's copy has only in-frame clones and lacks some. The sample yields 30,000 to 40,000 clones, about 79% seen once. What these receptors recognize is not known. The sequenced sample was PBMCs, obtained from a glioma patient whose treatment included an IDH1 peptide vaccine. These TCRs come from a man under 40 with glioma. Both conserved end residues are part of each CDR3. The D gene is left open where the match is weak. The listing skips clone size in some rows; elsewhere it reads once, few, many or a size class.

len	v_gene	abundance	j_gene	d_gene	CDR3aa	CDR3nt
13	TRBV5-1	NA	TRBJ1-5	NA	CASSPEGHQPQHF	TGCGCCAGCAGCCCAGAGGGGCATCAGCCCCAGCATTTT
14	TRBV10-3	NA	TRBJ2-2	NA	CAISDSRDTGELFF	TGTGCCATCAGTGATTCTAGGGACACCGGGGAGCTGTTTTTT
14	TRBV30	NA	TRBJ1-5	NA	CAWSPGGGEQPQHF	TGTGCCTGGAGTCCCGGAGGGGGGGAACAGCCCCAGCATTTT
16	TRBV27	NA	TRBJ2-7	TRBD2	CASRGLAGGPGYEQYF	TGTGCCAGCAGGGGACTAGCGGGAGGGCCTGGATACGAGCAGTACTTC
15	TRBV5-5	NA	TRBJ1-6	NA	CASSLGGVGNSPLHF	TGTGCCAGCAGCTTGGGGGGGGTTGGTAATTCACCCCTCCACTTT
14	TRBV6-1	NA	TRBJ2-5	NA	CASSEDILGETQYF	TGTGCCAGCAGTGAAGATATCTTGGGGGAGACCCAGTACTTC
16	TRBV5-1	medium-sized	TRBJ2-1	TRBD2	CASSLVLAEFHNEQFF	TGCGCCAGCAGCTTGGTGCTAGCGGAGTTCCACAATGAGCAGTTCTTC
13	TRBV7-8	NA	TRBJ1-4	NA	CASTGVANEKLFF	TGTGCCAGCACCGGCGTTGCTAATGAAAAACTGTTTTTT
13	TRBV6-5	NA	TRBJ1-1	NA	CASSNPLNTEAFF	TGTGCCAGCAGCAACCCCCTGAACACTGAAGCTTTCTTT
13	TRBV4-3	NA	TRBJ1-6	NA	CASSRVSNSPLHF	TGCGCCAGCAGTAGGGTTAGTAATTCACCCCTCCACTTT
15	TRBV30	NA	TRBJ2-7	TRBD1	CAWSQKDRGPREQYF	TGTGCCTGGAGTCAAAAGGACAGGGGGCCTCGGGAGCAGTACTTC
15	TRBV6-1	NA	TRBJ2-7	NA	CASIEWADSTDEQYF	TGTGCCAGCATCGAGTGGGCGGACTCTACGGACGAGCAGTACTTC
16	TRBV4-1	few	TRBJ1-5	NA	CASSLRTDTSNQPQHF	TGCGCCAGCAGCCTTCGGACAGATACTAGCAATCAGCCCCAGCATTTT
13	TRBV2	NA	TRBJ1-2	NA	CASRTDDNYGYTF	TGTGCCAGCAGGACAGACGATAACTATGGCTACACCTTC
16	TRBV5-1	NA	TRBJ2-6	TRBD1	CASSRSGGAGANVLTF	TGCGCCAGCAGCCGCTCAGGGGGCGCTGGGGCCAACGTCCTGACTTTC
12	TRBV6-1	NA	TRBJ1-2	TRBD1	CASRTGDYGYTF	TGTGCCAGCCGGACAGGAGACTATGGCTACACCTTC
13	TRBV29-1	NA	TRBJ1-1	TRBD1	CSVEVSGGGEAFF	TGCAGCGTTGAGGTGTCAGGGGGCGGTGAAGCTTTCTTT
14	TRBV6-1	NA	TRBJ2-7	NA	CASSERWGSYEQYF	TGTGCCAGCAGTGAAAGGTGGGGCTCCTACGAGCAGTACTTC
13	TRBV5-1	NA	TRBJ2-4	NA	CASSSASVNIQYF	TGCGCCAGCAGCTCGGCTAGCGTCAACATTCAGTACTTC
16	TRBV29-1	NA	TRBJ2-7	TRBD2	CSVAGTSGRASYEQYF	TGCAGCGTGGCCGGGACTAGCGGGAGGGCATCGTACGAGCAGTACTTC
14	TRBV6-5	few	TRBJ1-4	TRBD1	CASGHRDRVGQLFF	TGTGCCAGCGGCCACCGGGACAGGGTGGGGCAACTGTTTTTT
12	TRBV9	NA	TRBJ1-3	NA	CASSERFNTIYF	TGTGCCAGCAGCGAAAGATTCAACACCATATATTTT
15	TRBV9	NA	TRBJ2-3	TRBD2	CASSSTSGYTDTQYF	TGTGCCAGCAGCTCGACTAGCGGTTACACAGATACGCAGTATTTT
14	TRBV5-1	NA	TRBJ1-1	NA	CASSLMGMNTEAFF	TGCGCCAGCAGCTTAATGGGAATGAACACTGAAGCTTTCTTT
16	TRBV5-1	NA	TRBJ2-2	NA	CASTHVWERNTGELFF	TGCGCCAGCACCCACGTGTGGGAGCGGAACACCGGGGAGCTGTTTTTT
15	TRBV28	NA	TRBJ2-7	NA	CASTPPIAGSYEQYF	TGTGCCAGCACCCCCCCCATAGCAGGCTCCTACGAGCAGTACTTC
14	TRBV7-9	once	TRBJ2-3	NA	CASSLTQGEDTQYF	TGTGCCAGCAGCTTAACACAGGGCGAAGATACGCAGTATTTT
14	TRBV19	NA	TRBJ1-3	TRBD1	CASHRGLSGNTIYF	TGTGCCAGTCACAGGGGGCTCTCTGGAAACACCATATATTTT
13	TRBV19	NA	TRBJ1-2	NA	CASSRGSLYGYTF	TGTGCCAGTAGTAGGGGCAGTCTCTATGGCTACACCTTC
16	TRBV21-1	NA	TRBJ1-1	NA	CASNERGDGLNTEAFF	TGTGCCAGCAACGAAAGGGGAGACGGCCTGAACACTGAAGCTTTCTTT
15	TRBV19	few	TRBJ2-2	TRBD1	CASSIGGQGTGELFF	TGTGCCAGTAGTATAGGAGGACAGGGGACCGGGGAGCTGTTTTTT
16	TRBV5-6	NA	TRBJ2-3	TRBD1	CASSSPVRGLTDTQYF	TGTGCCAGCAGCTCCCCAGTCAGGGGGCTCACAGATACGCAGTATTTT
15	TRBV4-3	NA	TRBJ1-5	NA	CASSPYRGPGQPQHF	TGCGCCAGCAGCCCCTATCGGGGGCCGGGTCAGCCCCAGCATTTT
14	TRBV4-3	NA	TRBJ1-2	NA	CASSQGLTYYGYTF	TGCGCCAGCAGCCAAGGTTTAACTTACTATGGCTACACCTTC
15	TRBV13	NA	TRBJ2-2	TRBD2	CASSRGGVVTGELFF	TGTGCCAGCAGCCGCGGGGGAGTGGTTACCGGGGAGCTGTTTTTT
13	TRBV5-1	NA	TRBJ2-2	NA	CASSPLSAGELFF	TGCGCCAGCAGCCCCTTGAGTGCCGGGGAGCTGTTTTTT
14	TRBV7-3	NA	TRBJ2-2	TRBD1	CASSLRDRTGELFF	TGTGCCAGCAGCCTCCGGGACAGGACCGGGGAGCTGTTTTTT
14	TRBV30	few	TRBJ1-4	TRBD1	CAWSGQGDNEKLFF	TGTGCCTGGAGTGGTCAGGGGGATAATGAAAAACTGTTTTTT
16	TRBV18	NA	TRBJ2-1	NA	CASSTEGSTSYNEQFF	TGTGCCAGCTCTACTGAGGGAAGTACTTCCTACAATGAGCAGTTCTTC
11	TRBV29-1	NA	TRBJ1-4	NA	CSVENSEKLFF	TGCAGCGTTGAGAATTCAGAAAAACTGTTTTTT
11	TRBV30	NA	TRBJ2-2	NA	CALGYTGELFF	TGTGCCCTGGGGTACACCGGGGAGCTGTTTTTT
15	TRBV2	NA	TRBJ1-3	NA	CASSGGVRSGNTIYF	TGTGCCAGCAGTGGGGGCGTCCGCTCTGGAAACACCATATATTTT
12	TRBV7-2	NA	TRBJ2-7	TRBD1	CASSGQGFEQYF	TGTGCCAGCAGCGGACAGGGGTTCGAGCAGTACTTC